Listed below are T cell receptor beta chains from one sample, sequenced in a study of shared clonotypes between healthy human individuals. Data came from immunoSEQ multiplex PCR; TCRdb stores just in-frame clones and leaves some out. The sample lists 450,000 to 500,000 clones, around 85% occurring once. The sample was PBMCs. Receptors originate from a woman aged 40 to 50 in good health. Some clones in this sample may be carry-over from other donors' samples. Both conserved end residues are part of each CDR3. A D gene is named only where the DNA matches it firmly. Size values are once, few and many counts, or a class for expanded clones, and some rows have none.

>-|TRBV27|16|TRBJ1-5|-
CASSPRSAYSNQPQHF
TGTGCCAGCAGTCCCCGGTCAGCCTATAGCAATCAGCCCCAGCATTTT
>-|TRBV9|15|TRBJ2-7|-
CASSVAGTLSYEQYF
TGTGCCAGCAGCGTCGCAGGGACCTTGTCCTACGAGCAGTACTTC
>-|TRBV7-2|14|TRBJ1-1|-
CASSVQGRDTEAFF
TGTGCCAGCAGCGTACAGGGTAGGGACACTGAAGCTTTCTTT
>-|TRBV10-3|15|TRBJ2-7|TRBD2
CAISETSGRAGEQYF
TGTGCCATCAGTGAGACTAGCGGGAGGGCTGGAGAGCAGTACTTC
>-|TRBV5-4|16|TRBJ2-5|TRBD1
CASSLGGDRGRETQYF
TGTGCCAGCAGCCTGGGCGGGGACAGGGGCAGAGAGACCCAGTACTTC
>-|TRBV28|15|TRBJ2-7|-
CASSFAGARTYEQYF
TGTGCCAGCAGTTTCGCAGGGGCTAGAACCTACGAGCAGTACTTC
>-|TRBV5-4|16|TRBJ2-5|TRBD2
CASSLPGGADQETQYF
TGTGCCAGCAGCCTACCGGGGGGGGCCGATCAAGAGACCCAGTACTTC
>-|TRBV28|13|TRBJ2-2|TRBD2
CAVAGWNTGELFF
TGTGCCGTAGCGGGATGGAACACCGGGGAGCTGTTTTTT
>once|TRBV4-1|13|TRBJ1-4|-
CASSRWQAEKLFF
TGCGCCAGCAGCCGGTGGCAGGCCGAAAAACTGTTTTTT
>-|TRBV11-2|15|TRBJ2-7|-
CASSSQRVVGGEQYF
TGTGCCAGCAGCTCTCAGAGGGTAGTGGGAGGTGAGCAGTACTTC
>-|TRBV25-1|15|TRBJ2-6|-
CASNPGSGGANVLTF
TGTGCCAGCAACCCGGGGAGTGGAGGGGCCAACGTCCTGACTTTC
>-|TRBV5-8|16|TRBJ1-3|-
CASSLESGAAGNTIYF
TGTGCCAGCAGCTTGGAATCTGGGGCCGCCGGAAACACCATATATTTT
>-|TRBV28|14|TRBJ2-1|-
CASSPRVRDNEQFF
TGTGCCAGCAGTCCCAGGGTCAGGGACAATGAGCAGTTCTTC
>-|TRBV28|13|TRBJ1-2|-
CASSVSGAYGYTF
TGTGCCAGCAGTGTGTCAGGAGCCTATGGCTACACCTTC
>-|TRBV7-2|14|TRBJ2-7|TRBD2
CASSLALAGYEQYF
TGTGCCAGCAGCTTAGCACTAGCGGGCTACGAGCAGTACTTC
>-|TRBV5-8|14|TRBJ2-7|-
CASSLGRSSYEQYF
TGTGCCAGCAGCTTGGGCAGGTCCTCCTACGAGCAGTACTTC
>many|TRBV28|16|TRBJ2-1|-
CASSLWRGSSYNEQFF
TGTGCCAGCAGTTTATGGCGGGGTTCCTCCTACAATGAGCAGTTCTTC
>-|TRBV11-2|16|TRBJ2-3|TRBD1
CASSTQRGARRDREGF
TGTGCCAGCAGCACCCAAAGGGGGGCGAGGAGGGACAGGGAGGGTTTT
>few|TRBV9|13|TRBJ2-5|-
CASSAGVRETQYF
TGTGCCAGCAGCGCAGGGGTTAGGGAGACCCAGTACTTC
>-|TRBV9|17|TRBJ1-3|-
CASSVAGQSYSGNTIYF
TGTGCCAGCAGCGTAGCGGGTCAGAGCTACTCTGGAAACACCATATATTTT
>-|TRBV6-1|14|TRBJ1-5|TRBD1
CASRGGQDNQPQHF
TGTGCCAGCAGGGGCGGACAGGACAATCAGCCCCAGCATTTT
>-|TRBV10-3|14|TRBJ1-1|TRBD1
CAIRRTGTNTEAFF
TGTGCCATCAGGAGGACAGGCACGAACACTGAAGCTTTCTTT
>-|TRBV28|16|TRBJ2-1|TRBD1
CASPSSGTGVIDEQFF
TGTGCCAGCCCCTCCTCCGGGACAGGGGTGATTGATGAGCAGTTCTTC
>-|TRBV19|12|TRBJ1-1|-
CASSIGEGGAFF
TGTGCCAGTAGTATAGGCGAAGGGGGAGCTTTCTTT
>-|TRBV18|16|TRBJ2-2|-
CASSPRSASNTGELFF
TGTGCCAGCTCACCAAGGTCGGCCTCGAACACCGGGGAGCTGTTTTTT
>-|TRBV7-3|15|TRBJ2-7|-
CASSLTGGNTREQYF
TGTGCCAGCAGCTTAACAGGGGGTAATACCAGGGAGCAGTACTTC
>-|TRBV28|12|TRBJ2-7|TRBD1
CASNGQAYEQYF
TGTGCCAGCAATGGACAGGCCTACGAGCAGTACTTC
>-|TRBV7-3|15|TRBJ1-2|-
CASSLNPATDYGYTF
TGTGCCAGCAGCTTAAACCCAGCCACTGACTATGGCTACACCTTC
>-|TRBV15|15|TRBJ1-2|-
CATSRDRSGVGGYTF
TGTGCCACCAGCAGAGATCGTTCGGGGGTCGGTGGCTACACCTTC